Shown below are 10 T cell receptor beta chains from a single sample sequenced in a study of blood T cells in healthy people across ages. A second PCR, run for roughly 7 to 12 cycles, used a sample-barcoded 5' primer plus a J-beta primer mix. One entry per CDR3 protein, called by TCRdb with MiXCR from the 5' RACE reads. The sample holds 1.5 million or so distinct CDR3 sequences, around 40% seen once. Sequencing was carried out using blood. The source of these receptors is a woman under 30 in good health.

The CDR3 reads CASRKGSSTDTQYF. The CDR3 nucleotides read TGTGCCAGTAGAAAGGGCAGTAGCACAGATACGCAGTATTTT. This chain joins TRBV19 and TRBJ2-3, with no clear D. The CDR3 covers 14 residues. Trimming pared 6 bases from V and 0 bases from J, leaving 10 bases between. CDR1 and CDR2 (germline): LNHDA, SQIVND (reference sequence).

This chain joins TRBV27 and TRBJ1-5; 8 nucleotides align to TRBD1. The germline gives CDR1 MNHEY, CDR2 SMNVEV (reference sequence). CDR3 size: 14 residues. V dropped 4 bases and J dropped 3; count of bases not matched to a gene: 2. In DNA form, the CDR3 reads TGTGCCAGCAGTTACAGGGGGAACAATCAGCCCCAGCATTTT. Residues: CASSYRGNNQPQHF.

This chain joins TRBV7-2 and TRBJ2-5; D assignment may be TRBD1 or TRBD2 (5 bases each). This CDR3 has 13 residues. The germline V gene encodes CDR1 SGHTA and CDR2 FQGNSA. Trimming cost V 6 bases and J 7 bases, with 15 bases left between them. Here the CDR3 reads CASSRDRSGTQYF. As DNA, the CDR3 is TGTGCCAGCAGTAGGGACCGGTCGGGGACCCAGTACTTC.

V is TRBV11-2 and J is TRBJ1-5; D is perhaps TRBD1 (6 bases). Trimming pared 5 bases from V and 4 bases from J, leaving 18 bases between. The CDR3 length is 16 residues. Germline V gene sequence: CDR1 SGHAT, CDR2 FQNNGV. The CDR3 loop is CASSRGTGMNNQPQHF. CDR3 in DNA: TGTGCCAGCAGCCGCGGCACAGGGATGAATAATCAGCCCCAGCATTTT. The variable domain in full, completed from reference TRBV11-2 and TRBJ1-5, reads EAGVAQSPRYKIIEKRQSVAFWCNPISGHATLYWYQQILGQGPKLLIQFQNNGVVDDSQLPKDRFSAERLKGVDSTLKIQPAKLEDSAVYLCASSRGTGMNNQPQHFGDGTRLSIL.

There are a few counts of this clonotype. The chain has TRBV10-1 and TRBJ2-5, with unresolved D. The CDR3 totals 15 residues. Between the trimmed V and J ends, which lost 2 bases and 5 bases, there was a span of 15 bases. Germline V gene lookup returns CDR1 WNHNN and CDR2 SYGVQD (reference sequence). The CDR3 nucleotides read TGCGCCAGCAGTGAGCGAGGAGCATTCGCTGAGACCCAGTACTTC. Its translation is CASSERGAFAETQYF.

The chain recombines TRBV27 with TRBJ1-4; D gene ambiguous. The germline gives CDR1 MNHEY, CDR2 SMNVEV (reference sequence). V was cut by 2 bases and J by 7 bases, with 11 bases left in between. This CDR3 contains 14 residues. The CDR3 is CASSLEPYGEKLFF. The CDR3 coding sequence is TGTGCCAGCAGTTTAGAGCCCTATGGTGAAAAACTGTTTTTT.

DNA of the CDR3: TGCGCCAGCAGCTGGATGGACAGGGTCAACACTGAAGCTTTCTTT. Residues: CASSWMDRVNTEAFF. This rearrangement joins TRBV5-1 to TRBJ1-1, with TRBD1 matching over 8 bases. There are 15 residues in the CDR3. Germline CDR1 is SGHRS and CDR2 is YFSETQ. The junction had 6 bases not matched to a gene; V was cut back by 3 bases and J by 2 bases.

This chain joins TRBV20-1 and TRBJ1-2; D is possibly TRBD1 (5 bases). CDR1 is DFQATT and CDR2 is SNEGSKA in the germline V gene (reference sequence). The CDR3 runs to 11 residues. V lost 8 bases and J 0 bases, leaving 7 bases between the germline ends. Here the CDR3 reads CSLDTNYGYTF. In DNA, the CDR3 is TGCAGTTTGGACACTAACTATGGCTACACCTTC.

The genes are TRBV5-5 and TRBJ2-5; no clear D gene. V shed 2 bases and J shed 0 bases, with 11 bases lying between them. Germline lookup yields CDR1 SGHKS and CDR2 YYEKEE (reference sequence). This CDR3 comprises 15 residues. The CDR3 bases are TGTGCCAGCAGCTTTACGGACCCATACCAAGAGACCCAGTACTTC. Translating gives CASSFTDPYQETQYF.

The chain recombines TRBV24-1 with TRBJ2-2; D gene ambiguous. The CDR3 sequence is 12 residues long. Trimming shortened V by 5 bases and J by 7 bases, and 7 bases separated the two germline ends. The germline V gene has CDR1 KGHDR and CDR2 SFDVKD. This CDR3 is CATSGEYGELFF. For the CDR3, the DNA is TGTGCCACCAGTGGGGAATACGGGGAGCTGTTTTTT.